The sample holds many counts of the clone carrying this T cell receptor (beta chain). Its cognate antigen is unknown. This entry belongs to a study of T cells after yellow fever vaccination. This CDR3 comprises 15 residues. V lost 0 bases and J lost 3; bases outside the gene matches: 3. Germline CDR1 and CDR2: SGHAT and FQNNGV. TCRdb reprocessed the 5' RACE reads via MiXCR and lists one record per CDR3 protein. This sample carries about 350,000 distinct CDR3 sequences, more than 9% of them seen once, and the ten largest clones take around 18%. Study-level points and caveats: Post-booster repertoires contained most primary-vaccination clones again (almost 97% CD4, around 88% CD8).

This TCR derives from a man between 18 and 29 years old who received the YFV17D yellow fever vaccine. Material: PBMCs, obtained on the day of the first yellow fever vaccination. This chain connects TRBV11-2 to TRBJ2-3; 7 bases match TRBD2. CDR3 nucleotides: TGTGCCAGCAGCTTAGATTGGGGGGGGACAGATACGCAGTATTTT. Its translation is CASSLDWGGTDTQYF.